This T cell receptor beta chain appears in the sequencing data of a study of blood T cell repertoires in COVID-19. Clones were read by immunoSEQ multiplex PCR, and TCRdb kept only the in-frame ones, dropping some. The table has about 330,000 clones, about 87% seen once. The CDR3 contains 16 residues. Trimming took 5 bases from V and 5 from J; bases not matched to a gene: 7. Germline-derived CDR1 and CDR2 are SGHVS and FNYEAQ. J is TRBJ2-3 and V is TRBV7-6, with TRBD2 matching over 13 bases. The receptor comes from a woman in her thirties who had recovered from COVID-19. The material sequenced was PBMCs or T cells enriched from blood (not recorded which). Written as DNA, the CDR3 is TGTGCCAGCAGCGACCGGACTAGCGGGGGAGTAGATACGCAGTATTTT. Encoded protein: CASSDRTSGGVDTQYF.